This T cell receptor (beta chain) was identified in a study of technical replicates of blood from a few donors. CDR1 and CDR2 (germline): SGHNT, YYREEE (reference sequence). This CDR3 has 16 residues. The V gene lost 4 bases and the J gene lost 6 bases, with 22 bases spanning the gap. The table came from immunoSEQ multiplex PCR; TCRdb's copy has only in-frame clones and leaves some out. The profile shows about 73,000 clones, 90% to 95% of them singletons. This clone was seen only a few times. Sequencing input: PBMCs. V usage is TRBV5-4 and J usage is TRBJ2-5, with D perhaps TRBD2 (6 bases). The source of this sequence is a human donor in good health. Some clones in this sample may be carry-over from other donors' samples. The CDR3 DNA reads as TGTGCCAGCAGCCGGACGGGACTCATGGTATCGAAGACCCAGTACTTC. This codes for CASSRTGLMVSKTQYF.